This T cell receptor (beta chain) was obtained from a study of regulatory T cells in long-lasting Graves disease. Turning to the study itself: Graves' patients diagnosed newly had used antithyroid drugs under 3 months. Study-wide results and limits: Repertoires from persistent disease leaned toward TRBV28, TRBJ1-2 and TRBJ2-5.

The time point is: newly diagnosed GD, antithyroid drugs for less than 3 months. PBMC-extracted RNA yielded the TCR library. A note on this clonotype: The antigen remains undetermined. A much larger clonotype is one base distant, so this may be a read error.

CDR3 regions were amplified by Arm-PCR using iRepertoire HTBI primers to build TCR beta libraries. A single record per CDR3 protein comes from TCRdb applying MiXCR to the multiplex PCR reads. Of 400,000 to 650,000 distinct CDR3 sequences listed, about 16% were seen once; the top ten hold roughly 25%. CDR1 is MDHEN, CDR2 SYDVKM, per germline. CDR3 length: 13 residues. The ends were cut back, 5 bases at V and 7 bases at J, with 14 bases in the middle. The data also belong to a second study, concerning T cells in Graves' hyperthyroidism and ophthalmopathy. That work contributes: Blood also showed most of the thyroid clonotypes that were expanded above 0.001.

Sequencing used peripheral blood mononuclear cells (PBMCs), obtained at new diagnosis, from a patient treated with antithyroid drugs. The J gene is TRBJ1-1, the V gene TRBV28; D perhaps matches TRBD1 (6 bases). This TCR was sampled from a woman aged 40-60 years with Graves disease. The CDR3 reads CASSPPGASEAFF. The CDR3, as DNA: TGTGCCAGCAGTCCACCAGGGGCGAGTGAAGCTTTCTTT.